Given below is one T cell receptor (beta chain) in context. Trimming took off 0 bases at V and 1 base at J, with 10 bases between the two ends. The CDR3 runs to 15 residues. CDR1 is MNHEY and CDR2 is SVGEGT in the germline V gene. This sample is part of a study of blood T cell repertoires in COVID-19. Study-wide context: T cells, B-cell-depleted T cells, or PBMCs supplied cDNA or gDNA.

Source study methods: Estimated nucleated cell counts came from reference gene primer amplification. Measured with immunoSEQ multiplex PCR; TCRdb has only the in-frame clones, and not every one. That table gives V, J and clone size, and the DNA gave D and trimming. The top ten clones hold roughly 9% of a sample with some 170,000 clones, 82% of them seen once. This sequence was found in a woman in her 70s with acute or convalescent COVID-19. Specimen: peripheral blood. The gene calls are TRBV6-2 or TRBV6-3 and TRBJ2-7; a possible D gene is TRBD1 (5 bases). The CDR3 region is CASSYSATASYEQYF. In DNA form, the CDR3 reads TGTGCCAGCAGTTACTCGGCGACAGCGTCCTACGAGCAGTACTTC.